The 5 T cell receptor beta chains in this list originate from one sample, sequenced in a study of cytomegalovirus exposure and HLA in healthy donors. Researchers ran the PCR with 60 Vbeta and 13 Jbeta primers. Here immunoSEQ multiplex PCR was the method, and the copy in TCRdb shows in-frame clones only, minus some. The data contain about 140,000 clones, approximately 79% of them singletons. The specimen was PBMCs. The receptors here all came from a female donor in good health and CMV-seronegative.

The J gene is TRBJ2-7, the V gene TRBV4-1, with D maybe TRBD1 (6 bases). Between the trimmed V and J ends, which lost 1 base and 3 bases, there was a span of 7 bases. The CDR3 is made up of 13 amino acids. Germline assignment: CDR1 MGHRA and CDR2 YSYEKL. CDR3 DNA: TGCGCCAGCAGCCAAGCGGACAGCTACGAGCAGTACTTC. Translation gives CASSQADSYEQYF.

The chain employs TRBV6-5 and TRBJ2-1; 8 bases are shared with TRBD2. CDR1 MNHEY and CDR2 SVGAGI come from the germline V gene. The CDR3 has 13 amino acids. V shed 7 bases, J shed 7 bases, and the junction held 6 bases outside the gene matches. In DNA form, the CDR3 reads TGTGCCAGCACGGGGGGGAGTAATAATGAGCAGTTCTTC. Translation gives CASTGGSNNEQFF.

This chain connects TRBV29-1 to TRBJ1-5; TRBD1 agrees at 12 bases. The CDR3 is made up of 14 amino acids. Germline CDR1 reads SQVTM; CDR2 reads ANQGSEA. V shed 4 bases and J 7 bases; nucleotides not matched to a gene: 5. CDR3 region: CSVAGQGAGQPQHF. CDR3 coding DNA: TGCAGCGTTGCGGGACAGGGGGCAGGGCAGCCCCAGCATTTT.

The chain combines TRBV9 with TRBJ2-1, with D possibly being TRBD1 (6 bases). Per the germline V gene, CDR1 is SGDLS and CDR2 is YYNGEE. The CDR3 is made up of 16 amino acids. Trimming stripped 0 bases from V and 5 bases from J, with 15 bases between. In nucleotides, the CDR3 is TGTGCCAGCAGCGTAGCTCCAGGACAGCTTGACAATGAGCAGTTCTTC. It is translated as CASSVAPGQLDNEQFF. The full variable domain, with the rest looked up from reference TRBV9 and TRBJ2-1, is DSGVTQTPKHLITATGQRVTLRCSPRSGDLSVYWYQQSLDQGLQFLIQYYNGEERAKGNILERFSAQQFPDLHSELNLSSLELGDSALYFCASSVAPGQLDNEQFFGPGTRLTVL.

The CDR3 coding sequence is TGTGCCAGCAGCCCGACCGGGACAAACTACGAGCAGTACTTC. It codes for CASSPTGTNYEQYF. The chain links TRBV5-4 to TRBJ2-7, with D perhaps matching TRBD1 (6 bases). Germline V CDR1 and CDR2: SGHNT, YYREEE (reference sequence). This CDR3 is built from 14 residues. With 4 bases removed from V and 3 bases from J, the gap between germline ends came to 14 bases.